The sequence of this T cell receptor beta chain was determined in a study of T cell responses to AZD1222 COVID-19 vaccine. Sequencing was performed with immunoSEQ multiplex PCR; in TCRdb, only in-frame clones are kept and a portion is missing. The sample yields approximately 99,000 clones, approximately 89% seen once. The V and J ends lost 5 bases and 2 bases respectively, with 14 bases between them. The CDR3 runs 14 residues. In germline, CDR1 is SGHKS, CDR2 YYEKEE (reference sequence). Regarding the study as a whole: Targets within unmutated variant regions were reportedly found for nearly half of spike-specific TCRs.

This clone was seen just once. Its specificity is not known. The sequence came from an adult in good health. The sequences come from peripheral blood, collected on day 0 of MenACWY control vaccination. J is TRBJ2-7 and V is TRBV5-5, with a tentative D call TRBD1 (5 bases). CDR3: CASSREDTAYEQYF. CDR3 coding DNA: TGTGCCAGCAGTAGAGAGGACACAGCCTACGAGCAGTACTTC. The complete variable domain, with remaining parts taken from reference TRBV5-5 and TRBJ2-7, reads DAGVTQSPTHLIKTRGQQVTLRCSPISGHKSVSWYQQVLGQGPQFIFQYYEKEERGRGNFPDRFSARQFPNYSSELNVNALLLGDSALYLCASSREDTAYEQYFGPGTRLTVT.